This T cell receptor beta chain was found in a study of CD8 T cells in ankylosing spondylitis. TCRdb processed the 5' RACE reads anew with MiXCR; each CDR3 protein has one entry. The table includes some 270,000 distinct CDR3 sequences, roughly 32% detected once. With 1 base removed from V and 4 bases from J, the gap between germline ends came to 10 bases. The germline gives CDR1 LGHNA, CDR2 YNFKEQ. The CDR3 is 14 residues long. Only a few counts were recorded for this clonotype. Sequenced: blood, either unsorted or a sorted T cell fraction (not recorded which). The origin of this receptor is a male donor with ankylosing spondylitis or in good health (not recorded which). The chain uses TRBV4-2 and TRBJ1-2; tentative D call: TRBD1 (5 bases). CDR3: CASSQGTGLYGYTF. The DNA of the CDR3 is TGTGCCAGCAGCCAAGGTACAGGCCTCTATGGCTACACCTTC.